The present entry profiles one TCR beta chain with its context. Its specificity is not known. The data belong to a study of T cell repertoires in cytomegalovirus infection. Study summary: HLA-B-restricted CMV epitopes that are well studied were used alongside recently identified HLA-C-restricted ones. Through public TCR beta signatures, both CMV infection and matching HLA type were indicated. Study conclusions and caveats: HLA-C-restricted CMV clonotypes gave the most frequent clonotype in two of eight donors. Cumulated frequencies of public TCR beta families served to identify carriers of CMV plus the relevant HLA.

This CDR3 is built from 11 residues. The V end was cut by 5 bases, the J end by 8 bases, with 12 bases between. Germline V gives CDR1 SQVTM, CDR2 ANQGSEA. MiXCR, run by TCRdb on the reads, gives a single entry per CDR3 protein. The repertoire includes almost 90,000 distinct CDR3 sequences, about 29% of them detected once, and more than 70% sits in the top ten. Source: CD8+ T cells from cultured PBMCs, taken from culture after CMV antigen stimulation. The receptor comes from a human donor in good health (CMV status not recorded). Some clones in this sample may be carry-over from other donors' samples. J is TRBJ1-2 and V is TRBV29-1, with a weak D call TRBD1 (5 bases). The CDR3 protein is CSVSGVRGYTF. The CDR3 DNA reads TGCAGCGTTTCGGGGGTCAGGGGCTACACCTTC.